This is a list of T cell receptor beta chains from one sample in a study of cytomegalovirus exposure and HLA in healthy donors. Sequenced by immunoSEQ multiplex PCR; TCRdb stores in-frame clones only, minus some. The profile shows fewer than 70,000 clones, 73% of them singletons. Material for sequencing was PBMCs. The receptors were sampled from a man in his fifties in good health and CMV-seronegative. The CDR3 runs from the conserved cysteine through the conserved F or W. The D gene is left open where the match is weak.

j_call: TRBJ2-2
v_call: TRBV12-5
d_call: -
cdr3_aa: CASGYPLQGTGELFF

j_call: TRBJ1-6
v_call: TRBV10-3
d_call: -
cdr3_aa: CAISESGGVGYNSPLHF

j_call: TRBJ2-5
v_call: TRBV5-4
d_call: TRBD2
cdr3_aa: CASRGGLAGKETQYF

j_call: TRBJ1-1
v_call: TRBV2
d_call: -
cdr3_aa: CASSPIGGVSEAFF

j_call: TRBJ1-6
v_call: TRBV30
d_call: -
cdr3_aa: CAWNAGAYNSPLHF

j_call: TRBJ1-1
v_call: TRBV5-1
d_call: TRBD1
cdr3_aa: CASSHADRGLATEAFF

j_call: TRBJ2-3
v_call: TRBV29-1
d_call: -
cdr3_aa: CSVDPTVLGTDTQYF

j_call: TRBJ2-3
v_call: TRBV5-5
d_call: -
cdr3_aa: CASSFTGSPDTQYF

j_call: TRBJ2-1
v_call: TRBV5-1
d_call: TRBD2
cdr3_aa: CASSLARIGGGIRGQFF

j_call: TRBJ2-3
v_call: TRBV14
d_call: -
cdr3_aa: CASSQDFGGNQYF

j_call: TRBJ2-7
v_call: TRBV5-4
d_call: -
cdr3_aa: CASSLVGGDYEQYF

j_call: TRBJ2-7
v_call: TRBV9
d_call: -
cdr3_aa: CASSQGRGYEQYF

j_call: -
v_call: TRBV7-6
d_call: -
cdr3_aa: CASSLARGGHEQYF

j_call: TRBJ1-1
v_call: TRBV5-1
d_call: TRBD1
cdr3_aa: CASSRGQGMQVFF

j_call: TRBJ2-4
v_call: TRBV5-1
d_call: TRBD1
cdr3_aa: CASSETGGVGNIQYF

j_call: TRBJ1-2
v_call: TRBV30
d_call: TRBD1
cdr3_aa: CAWRTNGQGVGYTF

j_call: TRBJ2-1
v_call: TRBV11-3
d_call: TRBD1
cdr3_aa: CASSPRQGRDNEQFF

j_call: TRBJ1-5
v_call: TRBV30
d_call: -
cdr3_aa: CAWSTNNNQPQHF

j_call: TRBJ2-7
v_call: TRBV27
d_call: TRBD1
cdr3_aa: CASSHTPRQGRYSYEQYF

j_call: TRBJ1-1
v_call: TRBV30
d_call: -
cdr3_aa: CAWNTGSRTEAFF

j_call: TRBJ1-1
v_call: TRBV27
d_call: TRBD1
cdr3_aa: CASSLGQGFRTEAFF

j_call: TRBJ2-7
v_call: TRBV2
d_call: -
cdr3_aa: CASKGRSYEQYF

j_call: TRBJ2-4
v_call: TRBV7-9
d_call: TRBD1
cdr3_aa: CSSSLPLAGQGWGIQYF

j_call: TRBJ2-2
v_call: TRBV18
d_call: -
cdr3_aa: CASADRNTGELFF

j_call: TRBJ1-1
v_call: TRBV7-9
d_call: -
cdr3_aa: CASSEGGERAEAFF

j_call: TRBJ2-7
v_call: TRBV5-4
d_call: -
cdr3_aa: CASSPSSSYEQYF

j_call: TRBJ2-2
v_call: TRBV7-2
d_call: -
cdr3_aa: CASSPPREVMAGELFF

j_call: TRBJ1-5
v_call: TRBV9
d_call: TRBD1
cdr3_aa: CASSRGQVNQPQHF

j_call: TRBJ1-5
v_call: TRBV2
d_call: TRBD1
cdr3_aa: CASSPVRGLGNQPQHF

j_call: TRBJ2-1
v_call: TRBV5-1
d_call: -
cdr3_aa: CASSLGASDAYNEQFF

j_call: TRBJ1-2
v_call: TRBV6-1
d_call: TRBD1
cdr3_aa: CASSAAGTDYGYTF

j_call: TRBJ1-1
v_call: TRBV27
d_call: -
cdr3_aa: CASSLSLSTEAFF

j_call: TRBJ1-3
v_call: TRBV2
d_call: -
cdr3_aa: CASSEGGTDSRGSTIYF

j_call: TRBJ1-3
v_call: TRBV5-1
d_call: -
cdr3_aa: CASSLDSGSGNTIYF

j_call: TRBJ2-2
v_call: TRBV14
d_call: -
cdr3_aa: CASSPNPIGGELFF

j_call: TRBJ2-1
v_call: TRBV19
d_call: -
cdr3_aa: CASSIRSMAGNNEQFF

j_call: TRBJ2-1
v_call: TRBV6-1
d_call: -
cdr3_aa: CASSEAWQNNEQFF

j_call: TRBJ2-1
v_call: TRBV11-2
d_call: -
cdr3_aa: CASSSQTASSSYNEQFF

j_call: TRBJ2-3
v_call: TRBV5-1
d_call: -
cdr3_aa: CASSPEGPTDTQYF

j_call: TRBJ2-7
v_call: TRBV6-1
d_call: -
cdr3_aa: CASSEYEQGEQYF

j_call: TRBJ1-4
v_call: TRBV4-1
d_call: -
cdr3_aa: CASSQPRGRNEKLFF

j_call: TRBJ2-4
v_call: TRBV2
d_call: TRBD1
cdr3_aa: CASSPQGVGAKNIQYF

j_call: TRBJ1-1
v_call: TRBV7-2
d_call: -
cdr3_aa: CASSLSEGTEAFF

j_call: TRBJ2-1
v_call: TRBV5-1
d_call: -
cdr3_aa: CASSSGGRNEQFF

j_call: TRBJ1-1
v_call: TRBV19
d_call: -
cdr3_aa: CASRRGIGQNTEAFF